This T cell receptor (beta chain) emerged from a study of blood T cell repertoires in COVID-19. Across the study: Whether acute or convalescent, the COVID-19 samples came from the United States, Italy and Spain.

The authors' processing: Estimation of nucleated cell counts relied on the amplification of reference gene primers. Some clones are missing from TCRdb's copy, which holds only in-frame ones; the method was immunoSEQ multiplex PCR. The V and J calls and clone size were taken over from that table, and D and trimming were inferred from the DNA. The table includes around 260,000 clones, about 85% detected once. The length of the CDR3 is 14 residues. Trimming left V 7 bases short and J 9 bases short, with 16 bases between. Germline assignment: CDR1 LNHNV and CDR2 YYDKDF (reference sequence). The sequence was obtained from a man aged 18-30 years with active or convalescent COVID-19. The chain links TRBV15 to TRBJ1-6; D is possibly TRBD1 (5 bases). The sequenced sample consisted of peripheral blood. The CDR3 coding sequence is TGTGCCACCAACAAAGGAGACAGCCGTTCACCCCTCCACTTT. Its translation is CATNKGDSRSPLHF.